This T cell receptor beta chain originates from a study of cytomegalovirus exposure and HLA in healthy donors. Overall study results and limits: For most TCR beta V segments, an earlier analysis put the productive rate at about 90% or about 30% of the time. A likely sequencing artifact accounted for one observed cluster of highly shared sequence variants. Researchers reported in a later analysis that a missense DCLRE1C variant was tied to TCR beta V- and J-gene trimming. Clonal expansion, a later analysis showed, was greater in HLA-associated TCR beta chains than in equally common others.

This CDR3 comprises 15 residues. Germline loops: CDR1 MDHEN, CDR2 SYDVKM. Trimming stripped 1 base from V and 5 bases from J, with 12 bases between. PCR used 60 Vbeta primers and 13 Jbeta primers. Profiling relied on immunoSEQ multiplex PCR, and the TCRdb table lists in-frame clones only, not all of them. The table has some 270,000 clones, over 70% seen once. About this clone: The antigen remains unidentified.

The sample was PBMCs. The chain links TRBV28 to TRBJ1-5, with no clear D. The sequence was obtained from a girl aged 2 to 9 in good health and CMV-seronegative. The CDR3: CASSLLGREYQPQHF. CDR3 DNA: TGTGCCAGCAGTTTATTGGGTAGGGAGTATCAGCCCCAGCATTTT.